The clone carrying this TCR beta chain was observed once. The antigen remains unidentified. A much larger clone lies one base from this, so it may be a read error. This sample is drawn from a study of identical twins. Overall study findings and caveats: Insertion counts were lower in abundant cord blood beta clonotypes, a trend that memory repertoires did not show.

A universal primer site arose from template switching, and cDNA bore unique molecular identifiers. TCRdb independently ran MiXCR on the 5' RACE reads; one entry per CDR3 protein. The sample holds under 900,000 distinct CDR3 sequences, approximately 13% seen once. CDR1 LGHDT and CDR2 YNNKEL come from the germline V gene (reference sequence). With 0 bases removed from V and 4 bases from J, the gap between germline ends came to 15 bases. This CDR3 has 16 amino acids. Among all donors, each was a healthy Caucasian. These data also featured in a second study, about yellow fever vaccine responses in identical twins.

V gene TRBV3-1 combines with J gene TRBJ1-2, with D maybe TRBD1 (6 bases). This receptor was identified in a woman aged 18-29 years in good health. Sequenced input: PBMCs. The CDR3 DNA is TGTGCCAGCAGCCAAGACTTGAGGGGGAATGTCTATGGCTACACCTTC. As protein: CASSQDLRGNVYGYTF.